This TCR beta chain was captured in a study of cytomegalovirus exposure and HLA in healthy donors listed by TCRdb under 2017. Some background on the complete study: An earlier analysis of 587 of the donors reported 276 Gb of sequence data and 117 million unique TCR beta sequences obtained from some 170 million T cells. Approximately 300 gigabases of sequencing data and 70 million to 100 million unique TCR sequences made up an early release that covered around 640 HLA-typed donors. A later genetic analysis took genome-wide SNP genotypes for about 55% of the 666 donors and used that subset as a discovery cohort. To predict cytomegalovirus infection status, the study combined high-throughput TCR immunosequencing, statistical association of individual TCRs with disease status, and machine learning. A later analysis re-examined previously published TCR beta repertoires from just over 650 donors and added high-resolution HLA genotyping to investigate patterns of TCR occurrence. To decide whether each TCR beta V gene segment behaved as functional or pseudogenic, an earlier analysis of some 580 of the donors relied on high-throughput TCR beta sequencing. Donor age, sex, ethnicity and CMV serostatus were collected together with the repertoire data. The study profiled the T cell repertoires of hundreds of subjects by immunosequencing and related them to cytomegalovirus serostatus. The study was designed to test whether signatures of past pathogen exposure could be identified by cataloging public T cell receptors. The later analysis used no new phenotypic data to find candidate immune exposures, relying instead on TCR beta sequences and their occurrence across donors. The genetic ancestry cluster associated with self-reported Caucasian donors included over 80% of the 398 genotyped donors. Roughly 5 DR-DQ haplotypes were handled as single units for association and clustering, since linkage in the cohort was strong. Every repertoire in the discovery cohort had been generated on one and the same sequencing platform. Both class I and class II loci were covered by HLA typing, at four-digit resolution. In addition to the first cohort of 650 to 800 subjects, a separate validation cohort of 120 different subjects was used. Typing coverage differed by locus: A, B, C, DRB1 and DQB1 were typed in roughly 620-630 donors, DQA1 in about 550, DPA1 in approximately 600, and DPB1 in 400 to 490. On average, around 240,000 unique TCR beta nucleotide sequences were sequenced per donor among about 400 genotyped donors of the cohort, with about 19% of those sequences being non-productive.

Details on this clone: There is no known antigen for this receptor. Per-base quality was not reported, and no clone a single base away is much larger than it.

The cohort comprised fewer than 750 healthy bone marrow donors. All cohort members were sampled while nominally healthy, although unrecorded immune exposures were likely present. The donor tested CMV seropositive, placing the donor among the 310 or so seropositive members of the cohort. A peripheral blood sample was collected from each donor, and TCR beta sequencing was performed on peripheral blood mononuclear cells. The Qiagen DNeasy Blood Extraction Kit was used to extract genomic DNA from the blood cell samples. General study outcomes and caveats: In an earlier analysis of fewer than 750 of the donors, most TCR beta V segments were observed in productive rearrangements about 90% or about 30% of the time, broadly matching IMGT annotations. According to a later analysis, parvovirus B19, influenza, CMV and Epstein-Barr virus appeared linked to several top co-occurrence clusters. The only immune exposure information available for the cohort was CMV serostatus. In a later analysis, HLA-associated TCR beta chains showed more clonal expansion and lower generation probabilities than non-associated chains that were equally common. A cluster of highly shared sequence variants was judged likely to be a technical artifact of the sequencing pipeline. Some IMGT-functional V segments, including TRBV6-2 and TRBV6-3, could not be distinguished by the 87-base-pair reads and were therefore excluded. In a later analysis, around 15,000 TCR beta sequences were associated with specific HLA alleles at a false discovery rate of 0.05. According to a later analysis, TCR association rates differed among HLA loci, with DRB1 alleles showing the most associated TCRs and HLA-C alleles showing the fewest. It was suggested by the authors that the approach could potentially be generalized to other disease states and immunological phenotypes. Compared with the 666-donor mean, donors in an Asian-associated ancestry cluster had fewer N-insertions in productive TCRs, according to a later genetic analysis. A further reported finding was that TCR beta sequences accurately predicted the HLA-A and HLA-B alleles for most subjects in the first cohort. Most TCR sequences were observed very rarely across donors, whereas some public TCRs were present in many individuals. Assigning TCR associations to individual alleles was difficult when HLA alleles, especially DR and DQ, strongly co-occurred. A later analysis found that most CMV-associated TCR beta chains appeared HLA-restricted, with HLA associations seemingly driven largely by CMV exposure. Because HLA typing was unavailable for some donors at each locus, only the typed subset was used in association tests. The cohort was sequenced for TCR beta chains only, and without alpha or paired-chain data the features that could be detected were limited. The presence/absence analyses assumed that sequencing depth was roughly uniform across donors, and that assumption may not be true. An association between a missense DCLRE1C variant and V-gene and J-gene trimming of TCR beta chains was found in a later genetic analysis and replicated in an independent cohort. A few of the identified cytomegalovirus-associated TCR beta chains were confirmed in vitro to be specific for cytomegalovirus antigens. In the study, approximately 150 TCR beta chains were listed as associated with cytomegalovirus. Cytomegalovirus status was reported to be diagnosed by the classifier with high specificity and sensitivity in both the original and validation cohorts. Correlated functional status among segregating V segments might be attributable to linkage disequilibrium, but an unknown experimental factor could not be ruled out. Because counts were too low, some 16 rarely observed V segments, including chromosome 9 orphons, were excluded from the earlier analysis of several hundred of the donors.

Libraries were constructed by the immunoSEQ multiplex PCR assay. For the multiplex PCR, a mixture combining 60 forward primers for TCR Vbeta segments and 13 reverse primers for TCR Jbeta segments was used. Amplification of the CDR3 region of rearranged TCR beta genes was performed with a multiplex PCR assay on genomic DNA. The Illumina HiSeq System was used to sequence the amplified TCR beta libraries as 87-base-pair reads. Under the source paper's analysis protocol: A later analysis tallied 75 million to 95 million unique TCR beta chains across the 610 or so repertoires, and about 10 million of those chains were shared by two or more donors. A nearest-neighbor algorithm error-corrected the raw reads and collapsed the reads into unique sequences, merging closely related sequences to remove PCR and sequencing errors. Alignment of CDR3 sequences to IMGT reference sequences was used to assign V, D and J gene segments. For a sequence to be retained, at least a six-nucleotide match to both a V gene segment and a J gene segment was required. A rearrangement was called productive if the CDR3 had no stop codons and remained in frame with V and J, and every other rearrangement was called non-productive. Following IMGT convention, CDR3 was defined as the stretch from the second conserved V-encoded cysteine up to the conserved J-encoded phenylalanine. In an earlier analysis of around 640 of the donors, sequences lacking an unambiguous match to a single V gene segment were excluded. An earlier analysis of several hundred of the donors called V segments functional above 56.7% productive rearrangements and segregating when the between-donor standard deviation exceeded 5%. A statistical classification framework was built to diagnose cytomegalovirus status from the catalog of TCR beta chain sequences. In a later analysis, V and J genes were assigned by comparing TCR nucleotide sequences against IMGT/GENE-DB human TR gene sequences. In a later analysis, CDR3 sequences and most-parsimonious VDJ recombination scenarios were assigned using the TCRdist pipeline. In a later analysis, each TCR beta chain was defined by its CDR3 amino acid sequence together with its V-gene family, and reads lacking a unique V-gene family were excluded. To address suspected cross-contamination and a sequencing artifact, a later analysis removed around 590 highly shared, low-generation-probability nucleotide sequences. For each public chain, a later analysis derived a clonal expansion index from normalized ranks of inferred template counts within each repertoire. Generation probabilities in a later analysis came from a VDJ recombination model fitted to out-of-frame rearrangements, and those results were checked against IGoR. Hypergeometric tests were used in a later analysis to score TCR-TCR, TCR-HLA and TCR-CMV co-occurrence, with a repertoire-size bias correction applied to the TCR pairs. In a later analysis, false discovery rates were estimated by permuting HLA or CMV assignments 20 times. A later analysis grouped co-occurring TCRs with DBSCAN, adding TCRdist sequence similarity when clustering within HLA-allele-positive subsets. Repertoires with fewer than 30,000 or more than 120,000 public chains, plus five repertoires with anomalous nucleotide sharing, were excluded from co-occurrence clustering. As stored in TCRdb, this immuneACCESS dataset retains in-frame rearrangements with V and J assigned. A fraction of the clones does not appear; measured against another copy, unresolved V genes explain less than half of the discrepancy, and the remainder lacks a known reason. V and J calls and clone size are copied from that table; D and trimming were computed from the DNA. The sample table shows about 210,000 clones, and about 85% are seen once. The ten largest clones take up roughly 10% of the sample.

The CDR3 sequence holds 13 residues, the cysteine and phenylalanine included. CDR3 DNA only is kept here, 39 bases in frame from base 1. CDR1 and CDR2 are drawn from the germline V gene: KGHSH, LQKENI. The receptor was isolated from a woman aged 50 to 60 in good health and CMV-seropositive. The chain is made from TRBV18 and TRBJ2-5, and 7 junctional nucleotides match TRBD1. The end of the DNA is better explained by TRBJ2-7, so the J call may be wrong. Sequenced sample: PBMCs. The CDR3 in this case is CASSPRTGYEQYF. The bases read TGTGCCAGCTCACCAAGGACAGGTTACGAGCAGTACTTC.